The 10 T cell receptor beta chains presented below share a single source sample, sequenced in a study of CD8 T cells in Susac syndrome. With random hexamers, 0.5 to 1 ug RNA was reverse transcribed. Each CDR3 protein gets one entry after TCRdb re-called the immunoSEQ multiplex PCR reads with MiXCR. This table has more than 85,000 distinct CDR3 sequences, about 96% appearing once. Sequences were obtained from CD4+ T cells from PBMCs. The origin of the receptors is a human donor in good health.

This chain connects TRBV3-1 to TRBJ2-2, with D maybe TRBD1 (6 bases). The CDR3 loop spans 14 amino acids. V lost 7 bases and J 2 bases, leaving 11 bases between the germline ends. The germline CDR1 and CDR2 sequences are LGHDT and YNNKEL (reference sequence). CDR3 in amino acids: CASTRTANTGELFF. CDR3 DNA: TGTGCCAGCACCCGGACAGCCAACACCGGGGAGCTGTTTTTT.

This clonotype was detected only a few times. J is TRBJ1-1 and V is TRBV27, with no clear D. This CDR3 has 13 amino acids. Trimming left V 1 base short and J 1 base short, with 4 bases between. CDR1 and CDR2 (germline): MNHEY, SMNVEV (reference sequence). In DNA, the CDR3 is TGTGCCAGCAGTTTATTGAGGAACACTGAAGCTTTCTTT. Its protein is CASSLLRNTEAFF.

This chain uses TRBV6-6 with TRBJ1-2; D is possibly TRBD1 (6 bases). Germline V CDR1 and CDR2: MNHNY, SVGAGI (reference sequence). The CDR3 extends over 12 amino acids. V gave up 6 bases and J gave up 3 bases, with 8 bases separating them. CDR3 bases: TGTGCCAGCAGACAGGGTGACTATGGCTACACCTTC. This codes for CASRQGDYGYTF.

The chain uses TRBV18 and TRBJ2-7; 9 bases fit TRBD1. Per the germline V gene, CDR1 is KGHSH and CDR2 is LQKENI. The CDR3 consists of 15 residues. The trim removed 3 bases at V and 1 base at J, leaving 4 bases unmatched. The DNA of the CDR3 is TGTGCCAGCTCACCCTTGGGACAGGGTTCCTACGAGCAGTACTTC. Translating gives CASSPLGQGSYEQYF. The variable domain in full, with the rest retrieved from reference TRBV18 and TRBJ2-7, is NAGVMQNPRHLVRRRGQEARLRCSPMKGHSHVYWYRQLPEEGLKFMVYLQKENIIDESGMPKERFSAEFPKEGPSILRIQQVVRGDSAAYFCASSPLGQGSYEQYFGPGTRLTVT.

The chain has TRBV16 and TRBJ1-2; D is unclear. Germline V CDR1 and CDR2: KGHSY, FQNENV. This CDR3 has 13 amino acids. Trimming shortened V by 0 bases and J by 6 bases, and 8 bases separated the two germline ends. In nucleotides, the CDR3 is TGTGCCAGCAGCCAATCCGGGAGAGATGGCTACACCTTC. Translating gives CASSQSGRDGYTF.

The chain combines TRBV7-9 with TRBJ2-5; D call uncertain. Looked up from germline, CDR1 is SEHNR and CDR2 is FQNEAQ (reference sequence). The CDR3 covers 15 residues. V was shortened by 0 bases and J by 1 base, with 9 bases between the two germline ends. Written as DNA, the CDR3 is TGTGCCAGCAGCTTAGCCTTGACAAGCCAAGAGACCCAGTACTTC. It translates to CASSLALTSQETQYF.

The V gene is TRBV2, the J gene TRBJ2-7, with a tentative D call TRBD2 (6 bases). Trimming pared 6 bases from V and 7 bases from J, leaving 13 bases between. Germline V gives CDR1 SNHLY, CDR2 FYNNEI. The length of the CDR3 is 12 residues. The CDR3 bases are TGTGCCAGCAGCCTCACTAGCAAAGAGCAGTACTTC. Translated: CASSLTSKEQYF.

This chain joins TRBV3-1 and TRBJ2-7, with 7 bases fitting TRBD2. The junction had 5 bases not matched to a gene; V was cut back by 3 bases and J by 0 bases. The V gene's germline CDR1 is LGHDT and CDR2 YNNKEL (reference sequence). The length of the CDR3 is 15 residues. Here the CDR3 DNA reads TGTGCCAGCAGCCAGGGAGCGGGGTTCTCCTACGAGCAGTACTTC. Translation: CASSQGAGFSYEQYF.

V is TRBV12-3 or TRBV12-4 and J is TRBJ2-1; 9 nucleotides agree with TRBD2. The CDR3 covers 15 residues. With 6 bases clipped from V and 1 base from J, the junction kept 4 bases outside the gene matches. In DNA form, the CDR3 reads TGTGCCAGCAGGCCTACTAGCGGGTCCTACAATGAGCAGTTCTTC. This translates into CASRPTSGSYNEQFF.

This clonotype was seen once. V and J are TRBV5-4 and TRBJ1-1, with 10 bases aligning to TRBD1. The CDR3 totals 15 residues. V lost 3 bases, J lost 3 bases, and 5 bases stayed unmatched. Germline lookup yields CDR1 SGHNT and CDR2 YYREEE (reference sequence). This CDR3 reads CASSSVGQGYTEAFF. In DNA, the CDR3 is TGTGCCAGCAGCTCGGTGGGACAGGGGTACACTGAAGCTTTCTTT.